The rows below give T cell receptor beta chains drawn from one sample of a study of shared clonotypes between healthy human individuals. Produced via immunoSEQ multiplex PCR; TCRdb's table is partial and in-frame only. The repertoire consists of a few hundred thousand clones, with roughly 95% occurring once and the leading ten covering approximately 0.1%. Sequencing was done on a sample of naive CD8+ T cells sorted from blood. These receptor sequences come from a woman in her thirties in good health. The CDR3 runs from the conserved cysteine through the conserved F or W. The D gene is left open where the match is weak. Some rows mark clone size as missing; the rest say once, few, many or name a class of expanded clone.

TRBV10-1	-	TRBJ2-1	TRBD2	CASSKTSGRGYNEQFF	TGCGCCAGCAGTAAAACTAGCGGGAGGGGCTACAATGAGCAGTTCTTC
TRBV4-1	-	TRBJ2-7	-	CASSQESEFTEQYF	TGCGCCAGCAGCCAAGAATCGGAATTCACCGAGCAGTACTTC
TRBV27	-	TRBJ1-1	-	CASTSRGGSNTEAFF	TGTGCCAGCACATCCCGGGGCGGCTCGAACACTGAAGCTTTCTTT
TRBV28	once	TRBJ2-1	TRBD2	CASTPIPGTRSEQFF	TGTGCCAGCACCCCAATCCCCGGGACTAGGAGTGAGCAGTTCTTC
TRBV2	-	TRBJ2-2	TRBD1	CASTGQGTGELFF	TGTGCCAGCACAGGACAGGGCACCGGGGAGCTGTTTTTT
TRBV5-6	-	TRBJ2-3	TRBD2	CASSSIAGASSDTQYF	TGTGCCAGCAGCTCGATAGCGGGAGCGTCCTCAGATACGCAGTATTTT
TRBV29-1	-	TRBJ1-2	-	CSVNPDKSYGYTF	TGCAGCGTCAACCCGGACAAGAGCTATGGCTACACCTTC
TRBV18	-	TRBJ2-1	TRBD2	CASSLGASGSNEQFF	TGTGCCAGCTCATTAGGAGCTAGCGGGAGCAATGAGCAGTTCTTC
TRBV19	-	TRBJ1-1	TRBD1	CASSRRGGQLEAFF	TGTGCCAGTAGTAGGAGGGGGGGACAGCTAGAAGCTTTCTTT
TRBV11-3	-	TRBJ2-7	TRBD1	CASSLGQGERYEQYF	TGTGCCAGCAGCTTAGGACAGGGGGAGAGGTACGAGCAGTACTTC
TRBV10-3	-	TRBJ2-1	TRBD2	CAISESRTSGTQYNEQFF	TGTGCCATCAGTGAGTCCCGGACTAGCGGGACACAGTACAATGAGCAGTTCTTC
TRBV28	-	TRBJ1-5	-	CASSQPGREQPQHF	TGTGCCAGCAGTCAACCAGGGCGTGAACAGCCCCAGCATTTT
TRBV28	-	TRBJ1-5	TRBD1	CASRDRDLNQPQHF	TGTGCCAGCAGGGACAGGGATTTGAATCAGCCCCAGCATTTT